Sequencing of this TCR beta chain was carried out in a study of T cells after yellow fever vaccination. In its sample, this clonotype was seen a few times. Its antigen is unknown. TCRdb redid the calling of the 5' RACE reads with MiXCR, one entry per CDR3 protein. The sample includes some 320,000 distinct CDR3 sequences, over 3.5% of them seen just once. Germline CDR1 reads MNHEY; CDR2 reads SMNVEV (reference sequence). V dropped 6 bases and J dropped 6; count of bases not matched to a gene: 3. The CDR3 is 13 amino acids. Overall study findings and caveats: Primary-vaccination clones mostly resurfaced post-booster (nearly 97% CD4, more than 80% CD8).

Here the sequenced sample was PBMCs, taken 15 days after the yellow fever booster vaccination. The V call is TRBV27, the J call TRBJ1-1; 11 bases align to TRBD1. This receptor was obtained from a man younger than 35 who received the YFV17D yellow fever vaccine. The CDR3 sequence is CASRKGQGAEAFF. The CDR3 bases are TGTGCCAGCAGGAAGGGACAGGGGGCTGAAGCTTTCTTT.